These 29 T cell receptor beta chains share one sample of origin, sequenced in a study of T cells in Graves' hyperthyroidism and ophthalmopathy. Researchers took RNA transcripts and amplified the TCR beta CDR3 regions from them. The TCR CDR3 first-round RT-PCR relied on the HTBI primer set. Each CDR3 protein is one row after TCRdb ran MiXCR on the multiplex PCR reads. The table records about 640,000 distinct CDR3 sequences, about a fifth of them present only once. The source material was blood. Receptors originate from a man aged 30 to 45 with Graves' ophthalmopathy.

The CDR3, as DNA: TGTGCCACCATTGGACAGGGGAACACTGAAGCTTTCTTT. This gives the protein CATIGQGNTEAFF. The gene calls are TRBV24-1 and TRBJ1-1, with 8 bases matching TRBD1. Germline assignment: CDR1 KGHDR and CDR2 SFDVKD. The V segment lost 8 bases and the J segment 1 base; nucleotides outside the gene matches: 2. CDR3 length: 13 residues.

There are many counts of this clonotype. The V and J genes are TRBV5-1 and TRBJ2-3; 7 nucleotides agree with TRBD1. CDR3 length: 16 residues. V lost 5 bases and J lost 4; bases outside the gene matches: 13. Germline CDR1 and CDR2: SGHRS and YFSETQ. The CDR3 protein is CASRRDRERGPDTQYF. CDR3 DNA sequence: TGCGCCAGCAGACGTGACAGGGAAAGGGGCCCAGATACGCAGTATTTT.

This clonotype came up a few times. Written as DNA, the CDR3 is TGTGCCAGCAGTTACTCGAAAGCCACCGGGGAGCTGTTTTTT. It specifies CASSYSKATGELFF. The chain carries TRBV6-5 and TRBJ2-2; D is undetermined. CDR1 is MNHEY, CDR2 SVGAGI, per germline. The germline V and J ends were trimmed by 0 bases and 4 bases, with 6 bases remaining between them. The CDR3 is 14 residues long.

This clonotype was detected ten times or more. V is TRBV28 and J is TRBJ2-3; D not certain. The germline V gene has CDR1 MDHEN and CDR2 SYDVKM. The V and J ends lost 6 bases and 4 bases respectively, with 14 bases between them. The CDR3 contains 14 residues. For the CDR3, the DNA is TGTGCCAGCAGCGACACTGCTGCCCCAGATACGCAGTATTTT. Translated: CASSDTAAPDTQYF.

The rearrangement joins TRBV7-9 to TRBJ2-7; D remains unclear. CDR1 and CDR2 (germline): SEHNR, FQNEAQ (reference sequence). The CDR3 totals 13 residues. V shed 5 bases and J shed 3 bases, with 11 bases lying between them. Written as DNA, the CDR3 is TGTGCCAGCAGCCCAGACTCCTACTACGAGCAGTACTTC. It specifies CASSPDSYYEQYF.

V gene TRBV10-3 combines with J gene TRBJ1-2; tentative D call: TRBD1 (5 bases). This CDR3 has 15 residues. Germline CDR1 reads ENHRY; CDR2 reads SYGVKD. Trimming took off 3 bases at V and 3 bases at J, with 14 bases between the two ends. The CDR3 spells CAISEAGGKDYGYTF. CDR3 bases: TGTGCCATCAGTGAAGCGGGGGGAAAAGACTATGGCTACACCTTC.

V is TRBV6-2 or TRBV6-3 and J is TRBJ2-1; 7 nucleotides line up with TRBD2. The V gene's germline CDR1 is MNHEY and CDR2 SVGEGT. This CDR3 region has 16 residues. V was clipped by 2 bases and J by 5 bases; unmatched bases: 9. The CDR3: CASSYGRSSGDNEQFF. The CDR3 region has the DNA TGTGCCAGCAGTTACGGGAGGTCTAGCGGAGACAATGAGCAGTTCTTC.

This clonotype was recorded at least ten times. This chain links TRBV27 with TRBJ2-7; TRBD2 matches 7 bases. V lost 4 bases, J lost 0 bases, and 12 bases stayed unmatched. The CDR3 is 17 residues long. The germline CDR1 and CDR2 sequences are MNHEY and SMNVEV (reference sequence). This chain's CDR3 is CASSSSRSGRSSYEQYF. The CDR3, as DNA: TGTGCCAGCAGTTCTTCAAGGTCCGGGAGGAGCTCCTACGAGCAGTACTTC.

This clonotype was seen repeatedly, ten times or more. The gene calls are TRBV28 and TRBJ1-2; D gene ambiguous. V lost 2 bases and J lost 6, with 4 bases in between. This CDR3 comprises 11 residues. Per the germline V gene, CDR1 is MDHEN and CDR2 is SYDVKM. CDR3 amino acids: CASSLQDGYTF. CDR3 coding DNA: TGTGCCAGCAGTTTACAGGATGGCTACACCTTC.

The genes are TRBV5-1 and TRBJ2-2; TRBD2 matches 8 bases. This CDR3 spans 16 amino acids. Germline CDR1 SGHRS, CDR2 YFSETQ. The V segment lost 3 bases and the J segment 1 base; nucleotides outside the gene matches: 5. CDR3: CASSSALAGNTGELFF. In DNA form, the CDR3 reads TGCGCCAGCAGCTCGGCTCTAGCGGGGAACACCGGGGAGCTGTTTTTT.

This clonotype was counted many times. The rearrangement uses TRBV5-1 and TRBJ2-7; perhaps TRBD1 as D (6 bases). The germline CDR1 and CDR2 sequences are SGHRS and YFSETQ. This CDR3 comprises 15 residues. Trimming pared 0 bases from V and 2 bases from J, leaving 12 bases between. Here the CDR3 DNA reads TGCGCCAGCAGCTTGGCCGGGACAAACGCCTACGAGCAGTACTTC. This codes for CASSLAGTNAYEQYF.

Comment on this clonotype: Given a much more abundant clone one base away, this may be a read error. DNA for the CDR3: TGTACCAGCAGGGGACAGGCTTTAAGCTCCTATAATTCACCCCTCCACTTT. Encoded protein: CTSRGQALSSYNSPLHF. The chain has TRBV28 and TRBJ1-6, with 8 positions matching TRBD1. The V gene's germline CDR1 is MDHEN and CDR2 SYDVKM. The CDR3 totals 17 residues.

This clonotype was detected a few times. This chain uses TRBV3-1 with TRBJ2-1; TRBD2 matches at 12 bases. Germline assignment: CDR1 LGHDT and CDR2 YNNKEL (reference sequence). After removal of 7 bases from V and 1 base from J, the junction contained 5 bases not matched to a gene. The CDR3 has 16 residues. CDR3 in DNA: TGTGCCAGCACCCCTAGCGGGAGGGTATCCTACAATGAGCAGTTCTTC. It yields the protein CASTPSGRVSYNEQFF.

Ten or more counts support this clonotype. The V call is TRBV7-9, the J call TRBJ1-1; D is uncertain. V was shortened by 4 bases and J by 0 bases, with 21 bases between the two germline ends. Germline CDR1 and CDR2: SEHNR and FQNEAQ (reference sequence). The CDR3 is 18 amino acids. The DNA of the CDR3 is TGTGCCAGCAGCTCGACCGACCCGATACTAGTCATGAACACTGAAGCTTTCTTT. Translation gives CASSSTDPILVMNTEAFF. Based on the CDR3 plus reference TRBV7-9 and TRBJ1-1, the full variable domain is DTGVSQNPRHKITKRGQNVTFRCDPISEHNRLYWYRQTLGQGPEFLTYFQNEAQLEKSRLLSDRFSAERPKGSFSTLEIQRTEQGDSAMYLCASSSTDPILVMNTEAFFGQGTRLTVV.

This clonotype came up many times. V gene TRBV27 combines with J gene TRBJ1-1; D unclear. Trimming pared 0 bases from V and 4 bases from J, leaving 12 bases between. Germline CDR1 MNHEY, CDR2 SMNVEV (reference sequence). The CDR3 consists of 15 residues. The CDR3 sequence is CASSLSARKGTEAFF. In DNA form, the CDR3 reads TGTGCCAGCAGTTTATCGGCCCGAAAAGGCACTGAAGCTTTCTTT.

Only a few counts were recorded for this clonotype. The genes are TRBV10-2 and TRBJ2-5, with TRBD1 identical over 8 bases. The CDR3 runs 16 residues. Germline assignment: CDR1 WSHSY and CDR2 SAAADI. The V gene end was trimmed by 0 bases and the J gene end by 4 bases; junction bases not matched to a gene: 7. CDR3 sequence: CASSESIWTGSETQYF. CDR3 bases: TGCGCCAGCAGTGAGTCGATATGGACAGGGTCAGAGACCCAGTACTTC.

This clonotype was observed a few times. V is TRBV2 and J is TRBJ2-1; D perhaps matches TRBD2 (5 bases). V lost 2 bases, J lost 9 bases, and 20 bases lay in between. Germline assignment: CDR1 SNHLY and CDR2 FYNNEI. The CDR3 covers 16 residues. CDR3 DNA: TGTGCCAGCAGTGAACCGGGGAGTAGTTCTAACGGTGAGCAGTTCTTC. It translates to CASSEPGSSSNGEQFF.

In its sample, this clonotype was seen many times. The chain has TRBV11-2 and TRBJ1-1, with D possibly TRBD1 on 6 matching bases. Trimming took off 8 bases at V and 2 bases at J, with 12 bases between the two ends. Germline CDR1 and CDR2: SGHAT and FQNNGV. This CDR3 spans 13 amino acids. The DNA for the CDR3 is TGTGCCAGCGAGGGGGGCCTCAACACTGAAGCTTTCTTT. As protein: CASEGGLNTEAFF.

The gene calls are TRBV7-2 and TRBJ1-5; weak D call: TRBD1 (6 bases). Trimming took 5 bases from V and 6 from J, leaving 23 bases between them. Germline lookup yields CDR1 SGHTA and CDR2 FQGNSA. This CDR3 is built from 17 residues. DNA of the CDR3: TGTGCCAGCAGCAAGGGACAATCAAGTGGGACCACTCAGCCCCAGCATTTT. Amino acid sequence: CASSKGQSSGTTQPQHF.

This clonotype showed up just a few times. J is TRBJ2-7 and V is TRBV7-2; 8 bases are shared with TRBD2. The germline V gene has CDR1 SGHTA and CDR2 FQGNSA. V gave up 2 bases and J gave up 5 bases; unmatched junction bases: 11. This CDR3 is 16 amino acids long. The DNA of the CDR3 is TGTGCCAGCAGCTTATCAGGACTAGCCCGATGGGACGAGCAGTACTTC. Its protein product is CASSLSGLARWDEQYF.

The V call is TRBV27, the J call TRBJ2-1; 7 bases are a match to TRBD1. CDR1 is MNHEY and CDR2 is SMNVEV in the germline V gene (reference sequence). Germline trimming cut 2 bases from V and 4 bases from J; bases unmatched to any gene: 5. The CDR3 spans 15 residues. CDR3 sequence reads: CASSLRTGPYNEQFF. As DNA, the CDR3 is TGTGCCAGCAGTTTACGGACAGGCCCATACAATGAGCAGTTCTTC.

This clonotype was found a few times. CDR3: CASSRIPGRNTEAFF. DNA for the CDR3: TGTGCCAGCAGCAGGATACCGGGACGGAACACTGAAGCTTTCTTT. The chain uses TRBV7-8 and TRBJ1-1, with a possible D match to TRBD1 (5 bases). CDR1 SGHVS and CDR2 FQNEAQ come from the germline V gene. The germline V and J ends were trimmed by 5 bases and 1 base, with 14 bases remaining between them. The length of the CDR3 is 15 residues.

This chain uses TRBV12-3 or TRBV12-4 with TRBJ2-7, with D possibly being TRBD1 (6 bases). Trimming cost V 3 bases and J 1 base, with 13 bases left between them. The CDR3 spans 15 residues. The chain's CDR3 is CASSFHSGVSYEQYF. The CDR3 DNA reads as TGTGCCAGCAGTTTCCACTCAGGGGTATCCTACGAGCAGTACTTC.

This rearrangement joins TRBV5-5 to TRBJ2-3; unclear D gene. The CDR3 extends over 18 amino acids. In germline, CDR1 is SGHKS, CDR2 YYEKEE (reference sequence). V shed 4 bases and J shed 0 bases, with 21 bases lying between them. CDR3 residues: CASSLGRPTSYSTDTQYF. The CDR3 DNA reads as TGTGCCAGCAGCCTCGGTCGGCCGACCTCCTATAGCACAGATACGCAGTATTTT.

The chain links TRBV20-1 to TRBJ2-1; TRBD2 matches at 12 bases. V shed 6 bases, J shed 3 bases, and the junction held 3 bases outside the gene matches. Looked up from germline, CDR1 is DFQATT and CDR2 is SNEGSKA (reference sequence). There are 14 residues in the CDR3. The CDR3 reads CSAQGLAGYNEQFF. CDR3 DNA sequence: TGCAGTGCCCAGGGACTAGCGGGCTACAATGAGCAGTTCTTC.

This clonotype was counted a few times. V is TRBV30 and J is TRBJ2-5; TRBD2 is a possible D gene (5 bases). Trimming removed 0 bases at V and 4 bases at J, with 12 bases between. The CDR3 loop spans 14 amino acids. CDR1 is GTSNPN and CDR2 is SVGIG in the germline V gene (reference sequence). CDR3 amino acids: CAWSVLGIGETQYF. As DNA, the CDR3 is TGTGCCTGGAGTGTACTAGGCATAGGAGAGACCCAGTACTTC. The entire variable domain, with the rest obtained from reference TRBV30 and TRBJ2-5, is as follows: SQTIHQWPATLVQPVGSPLSLECTVEGTSNPNLYWYRQAAGRGLQLLFYSVGIGQISSEVPQNLSASRPQDRQFILSSKKLLLSDSGFYLCAWSVLGIGETQYFGPGTRLLVL.

This clonotype occurred many times. The chain has TRBV12-3 or TRBV12-4 and TRBJ1-5; 7 bases line up with TRBD1. V was pared by 7 bases and J by 4 bases, with 7 bases of the junction left unmatched. This CDR3 is built from 14 residues. The CDR3 DNA reads TGTGCCAGCAAGATGGGACAGCAAAATCAGCCCCAGCATTTT. Translation gives CASKMGQQNQPQHF.

Only a few counts were recorded for this clonotype. This chain connects TRBV5-6 to TRBJ2-4; D not certain. CDR1 is SGHDT and CDR2 is YYEEEE in the germline V gene. This CDR3 comprises 14 residues. Trimming took 0 bases from V and 7 from J, leaving 11 bases between them. The CDR3 DNA follows: TGTGCCAGCAGCTTGGGACTTGAGGTGAACATTCAGTACTTC. Its translation is CASSLGLEVNIQYF.

This clonotype was seen ten or more times. The chain combines TRBV3-1 with TRBJ2-7; 8 positions agree with TRBD1. Per germline, CDR1 LGHDT and CDR2 YNNKEL (reference sequence). The CDR3 extends over 14 amino acids. V shed 1 base and J 3 bases; nucleotides not matched to a gene: 2. CDR3 sequence reads: CASSQGGQGYEQYF. CDR3 nucleotide sequence: TGTGCCAGCAGCCAAGGAGGACAGGGCTACGAGCAGTACTTC.